The text below deals with one TCR beta chain. This sample was included in a study of blood T cell repertoires in COVID-19. This CDR3 spans 13 amino acids. The germline V gene encodes CDR1 MNHNS and CDR2 SASEGT. Trimming shortened V by 2 bases and J by 11 bases, and 15 bases separated the two germline ends. In the original workflow: Reference gene primer amplification gave nucleated cell count estimates. Sequencing was performed with immunoSEQ multiplex PCR; in TCRdb, only in-frame clones are kept and a portion is missing. The DNA was the basis for D and trimming; V, J and clone size are from that table. The table has 25,000 to 30,000 clones, under 85% seen once.

This TCR came from a woman of 80 years or more with acute or convalescent COVID-19. The material sequenced was peripheral blood. The chain recombines TRBV6-1 with TRBJ1-1; TRBD1 is a possible D gene (5 bases). Here the CDR3 reads CASSELGGGFAFF. CDR3 DNA: TGTGCCAGCAGTGAATTGGGCGGGGGGTTTGCTTTCTTT.